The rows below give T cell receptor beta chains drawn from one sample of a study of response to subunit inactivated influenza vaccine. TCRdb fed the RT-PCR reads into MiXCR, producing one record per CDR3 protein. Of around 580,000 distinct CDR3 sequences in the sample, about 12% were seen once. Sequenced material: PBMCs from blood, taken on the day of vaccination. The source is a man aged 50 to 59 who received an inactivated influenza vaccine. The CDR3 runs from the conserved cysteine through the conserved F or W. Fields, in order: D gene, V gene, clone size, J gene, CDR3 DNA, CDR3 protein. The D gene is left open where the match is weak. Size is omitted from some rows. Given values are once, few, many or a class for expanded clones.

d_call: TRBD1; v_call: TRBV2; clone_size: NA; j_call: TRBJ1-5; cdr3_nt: TGTGCCAGCAGAAAGGACAGGGACTGGAATCAGCCCCAGCATTTT; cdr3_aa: CASRKDRDWNQPQHF
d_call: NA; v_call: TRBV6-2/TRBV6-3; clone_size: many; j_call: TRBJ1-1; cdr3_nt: TGTGCCAGCAGTTCTCCCCGTCGGGGGGCCACTGAAGCTTTCTTT; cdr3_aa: CASSSPRRGATEAFF
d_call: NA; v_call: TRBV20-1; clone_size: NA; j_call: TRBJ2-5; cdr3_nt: TGCAGTGCTATATTCGGCCAGACAAAGACCCAGTACTTC; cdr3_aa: CSAIFGQTKTQYF
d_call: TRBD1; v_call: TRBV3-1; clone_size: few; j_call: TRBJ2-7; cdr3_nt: TGTGCCAGCAGCCAAGAAGGGACAGGTCTTACCTACGAGCAGTACTTC; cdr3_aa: CASSQEGTGLTYEQYF
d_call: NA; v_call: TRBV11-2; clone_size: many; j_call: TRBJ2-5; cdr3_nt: TGTGCCAGCAGCTTAGGCAGGGTTTCAGAGACCCAGTACTTC; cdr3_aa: CASSLGRVSETQYF
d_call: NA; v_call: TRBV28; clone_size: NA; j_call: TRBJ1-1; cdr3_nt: TGTGCCAGCAGTTTGGGGGTGTGGGGGAAGTCCACTGAAGCTTTCTTT; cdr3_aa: CASSLGVWGKSTEAFF
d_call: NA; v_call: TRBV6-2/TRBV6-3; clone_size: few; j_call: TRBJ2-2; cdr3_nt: TGTGCCAGCAGTTACGTCCTAGAGGTCGGCCCCGGGGAGCTGTTTTTT; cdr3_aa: CASSYVLEVGPGELFF
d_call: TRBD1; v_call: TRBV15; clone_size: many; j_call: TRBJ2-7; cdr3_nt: TGTGCCACCAGTCTTTACAGGGGTCGGGACGAGCAGTACTTC; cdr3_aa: CATSLYRGRDEQYF
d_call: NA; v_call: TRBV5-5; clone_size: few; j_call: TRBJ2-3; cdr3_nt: TGTGCCAGCAGCTTGGCGCTACGCCGCACAGATACGCAGTATTTT; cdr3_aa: CASSLALRRTDTQYF
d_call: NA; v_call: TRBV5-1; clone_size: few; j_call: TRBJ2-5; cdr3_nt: TGCGCCAGCAGCTTGGAGGGGACGCGGGAGACCCAGTACTTC; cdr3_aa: CASSLEGTRETQYF
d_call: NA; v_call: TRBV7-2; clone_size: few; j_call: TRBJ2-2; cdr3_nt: TGTGCCAGCAGCTTAACATATAACACCGGGGAGCTGTTTTTT; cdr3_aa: CASSLTYNTGELFF
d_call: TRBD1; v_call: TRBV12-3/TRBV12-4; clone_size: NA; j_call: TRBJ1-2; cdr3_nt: TGTGCCAGCAGTCCGAGGCTGGGGACAGGGAATGGCTACACCTTC; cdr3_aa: CASSPRLGTGNGYTF
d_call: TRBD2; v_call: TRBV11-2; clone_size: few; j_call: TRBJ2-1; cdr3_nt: TGTGCCAGCAGCGTAGGAGGGGAGGGAGAGGGGTACAATGAGCAGTTCTTC; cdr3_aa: CASSVGGEGEGYNEQFF
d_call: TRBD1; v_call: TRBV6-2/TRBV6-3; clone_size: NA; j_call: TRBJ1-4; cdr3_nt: TGTGCCAGCAGTCGGGACAGCGTTGAAAAACTGTTTTTT; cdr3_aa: CASSRDSVEKLFF
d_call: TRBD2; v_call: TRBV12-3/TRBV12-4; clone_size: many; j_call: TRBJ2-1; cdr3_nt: TGTGCCAGCAGTTTGGGGACTAACTACAATGAGCAGTTCTTC; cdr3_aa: CASSLGTNYNEQFF
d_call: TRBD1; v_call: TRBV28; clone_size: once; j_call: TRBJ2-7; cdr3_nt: TGTGCCAGCAGACACGGGACAGGGGGGAGATACGAGCAGTACTTC; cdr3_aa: CASRHGTGGRYEQYF
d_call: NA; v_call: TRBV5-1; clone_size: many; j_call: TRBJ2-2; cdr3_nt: TGCGCCAGCAGCTTGGGGACCGAGAACACCGGGGAGCTGTTTTTT; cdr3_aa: CASSLGTENTGELFF
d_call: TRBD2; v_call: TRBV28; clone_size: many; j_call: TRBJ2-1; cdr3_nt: TGTGCCAGCAGTTTTAGCGGGAGGGCCAATGAGCAGTTCTTC; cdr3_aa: CASSFSGRANEQFF
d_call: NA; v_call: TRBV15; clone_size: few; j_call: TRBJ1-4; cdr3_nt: TGTGCCACCAGCAGAGATTACCTACAAACCAATGAAAAACTGTTTTTT; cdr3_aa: CATSRDYLQTNEKLFF
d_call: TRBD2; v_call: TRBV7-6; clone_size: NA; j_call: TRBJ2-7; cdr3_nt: TGTGCCAGCAGTCCTACTAGCGGGGGAGGCTACGAGCAGTACTTC; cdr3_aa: CASSPTSGGGYEQYF
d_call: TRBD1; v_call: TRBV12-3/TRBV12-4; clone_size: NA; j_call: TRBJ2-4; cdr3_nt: TGTGCCAGCAATGAGGGGGCGGCCAAAAACATTCAGTACTTC; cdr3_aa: CASNEGAAKNIQYF
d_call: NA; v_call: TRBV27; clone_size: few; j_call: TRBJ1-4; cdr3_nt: TGTGCCAGCAGACCCCTAGGGACAAGCCCTACTAATGAAAAACTGTTTTTT; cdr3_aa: CASRPLGTSPTNEKLFF
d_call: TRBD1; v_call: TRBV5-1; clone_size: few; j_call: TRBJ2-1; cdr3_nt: TGCGCCAGCAGCTTGGCCGGGTACGGGACAGGGGTCTACAATGAGCAGTTCTTC; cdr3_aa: CASSLAGYGTGVYNEQFF
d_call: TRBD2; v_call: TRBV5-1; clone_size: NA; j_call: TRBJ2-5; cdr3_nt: TGCGCCAGCAGCCTCCGGGAAGGTATACTAGCGGTAATCCGGGGGGAGACCCAGTACTTC; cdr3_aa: CASSLREGILAVIRGETQYF
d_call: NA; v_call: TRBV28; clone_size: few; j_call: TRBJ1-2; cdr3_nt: TGTGCCAGCAGTTTTCCCGACAGACGCTATGGCTACACCTTC; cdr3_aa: CASSFPDRRYGYTF
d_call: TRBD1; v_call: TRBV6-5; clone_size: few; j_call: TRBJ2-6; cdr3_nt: TGTGCCAGCAGTTATGCCCAGGGACAGGGGAGATCTGGGGCCAACGTCCTGACTTTC; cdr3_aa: CASSYAQGQGRSGANVLTF
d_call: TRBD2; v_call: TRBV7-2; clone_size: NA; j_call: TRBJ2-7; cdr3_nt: TGTGCCAGCAGCTTAGTCGCTAGCGGAAGCTCCTACGAGCAGTACTTC; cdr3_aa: CASSLVASGSSYEQYF
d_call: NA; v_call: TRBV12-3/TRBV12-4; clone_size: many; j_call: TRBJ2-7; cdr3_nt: TGTGCCAGCAGTTTAGGTGGGGGGACTTACGAGCAGTACTTC; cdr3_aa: CASSLGGGTYEQYF
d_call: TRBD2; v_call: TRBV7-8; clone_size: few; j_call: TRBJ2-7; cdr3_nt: TGTGCCAGCAGCTTAGCGCGCCGACTAGCGGGGGCCAAATACGAGCAGTACTTC; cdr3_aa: CASSLARRLAGAKYEQYF
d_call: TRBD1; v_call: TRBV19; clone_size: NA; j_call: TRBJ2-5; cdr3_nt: TGTGCCAGTAGTACGGGGACAGTTCCCCAAGAGACCCAGTACTTC; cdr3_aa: CASSTGTVPQETQYF
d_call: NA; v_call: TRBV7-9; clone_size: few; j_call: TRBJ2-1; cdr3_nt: TGTGCCAGCAGCTTAGTGAACTCAGGGGAGCAGTTCTTC; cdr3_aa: CASSLVNSGEQFF